This T cell receptor beta chain was sequenced during a study of CD8+CD57+ T cells in acquired aplastic anemia. Study-level background: An average of roughly 3 ug of DNA was obtained from sorted CD4+ and CD8+ cells.

Profiling that covered TCR beta VDJ and CDR3 relied on genomic DNA as its template. TCRdb processed the reads anew with MiXCR; each CDR3 protein has one entry. There are about 140,000 distinct CDR3 sequences in the sample; approximately 41% occur only once, and 8% to 9.5% lies in the top ten. This clonotype occurred many times. The antigen is undetermined. V shed 2 bases and J shed 3 bases, with 13 bases lying between them. This CDR3 spans 15 amino acids. The germline CDR1 and CDR2 sequences are MNHNS and SASEGT. Study-wide findings and caveats: Patients and healthy controls showed no significant CD8+ Simpson's diversity difference.

This receptor was identified in a human donor in good health, serving as a control. The sample comprised sorted CD4+, CD8+, or CD8+CD57+ T cells (not recorded which) from PBMCs. J is TRBJ1-2 and V is TRBV6-1, with D perhaps TRBD1 (5 bases). The CDR3 DNA is TGTGCCAGCAGTGAACAGGGACGGCTCTACTATGGCTACACCTTC. The encoded protein is CASSEQGRLYYGYTF.